This T cell receptor beta chain came from a study of OX40 agonist ivuxolimab in advanced cancers. Study summary: Patients in dose escalation had liver, melanoma, kidney or head and neck cancers. Participants could have had prior anti-PD-1, anti-PD-L1 or anti-CTLA-4 therapy, and around 40% had some.

Blood specimens came from baseline, cycle 4 day 1, and cycle 7 day 1. Whole-study results and caveats: Averaged across samples, CD8+ T cells carried more expanded clones than CD4+ did.

Libraries were prepared by immunoSEQ multiplex PCR; TCRdb keeps only in-frame clonotypes and omits some of them. Of about 100,000 clones listed, 89% are singletons. This clone showed up just once. Its antigen remains unknown. With 1 base clipped from V and 1 base from J, the junction kept 2 bases outside the gene matches. The CDR3 length is 16 residues. Germline CDR1 is LNHNV and CDR2 is YYDKDF (reference sequence). The receptor was isolated from an adult with an advanced solid tumor such as melanoma, head and neck, liver or kidney cancer. The chain combines TRBV15 with TRBJ2-2; TRBD1 agrees at 8 bases. The material sequenced was CD4+ or CD8+ T cells sorted from blood, taken in a trial of the OX40 agonist ivuxolimab. CDR3 region: CATSRAGTGNTGELFF. Here the CDR3 DNA reads TGTGCCACCAGCAGAGCTGGGACAGGGAACACCGGGGAGCTGTTTTTT.